The rows below give T cell receptor beta chains drawn from one sample of a study of T-cell memory formation after mild COVID-19. MiXCR, applied by TCRdb to the 5' RACE reads, yields one record per CDR3 protein. The sample yields about 170,000 distinct CDR3 sequences, around 13% seen once. The material sequenced was PBMCs or a T cell subset sorted from them (not recorded which). These receptors all come from a young man who had mild COVID-19 (a few samples of this study predate the infection). Cell type and time point are not known. Both conserved end residues are part of each CDR3. Each record gives: J gene, V gene, D gene, clone size, CDR3 DNA, CDR3 protein. A D gene is named only where the DNA matches it firmly. Size is omitted from some rows. Given values are once, few, many or a class for expanded clones.

J: TRBJ1-1; V: TRBV9; D: TRBD1; size: few; DNA: TGTGCCAGCAGCGTAGGGGACAGGGCTGAAGCTTTCTTT; CDR3: CASSVGDRAEAFF
J: TRBJ2-5; V: TRBV5-1; D: TRBD1; size: few; DNA: TGCGCCAGCAGCTTGGGGACAGGGGGATCGTACCAAGAGACCCAGTACTTC; CDR3: CASSLGTGGSYQETQYF
J: TRBJ2-2; V: TRBV5-5; D: TRBD1; size: few; DNA: TGTGCCAGCAGCAAGGGACAGGCGAACACCGGGGAGCTGTTTTTT; CDR3: CASSKGQANTGELFF
J: TRBJ2-2; V: TRBV20-1; D: .; size: .; DNA: TGCAGTGCTAGAGCAGGGGGAGGGCAATCCGGGGAGCTGTTTTTT; CDR3: CSARAGGGQSGELFF
J: TRBJ2-1; V: TRBV5-1; D: TRBD2; size: .; DNA: TGCGCCAGCAGCCCACGAGGTTTGGTAGCGGGGGCCGAGTTCTTC; CDR3: CASSPRGLVAGAEFF
J: TRBJ1-2; V: TRBV5-1; D: .; size: few; DNA: TGCGCCAGCAGCCTACCTGGACCTAACTATGGCTACACCTTC; CDR3: CASSLPGPNYGYTF
J: TRBJ1-1; V: TRBV5-6; D: .; size: few; DNA: TGTGCCAGCAGCAAGGTGGGCCCGGGGGTAATAGGCACTGAAGCTTTCTTT; CDR3: CASSKVGPGVIGTEAFF
J: TRBJ2-5; V: TRBV30; D: TRBD2; size: .; DNA: TGTGCCTGGAGTTTTAGCGGGGCCTCAGAGACCCAGTACTTC; CDR3: CAWSFSGASETQYF
J: TRBJ2-2; V: TRBV12-3/TRBV12-4; D: .; size: .; DNA: TGTGCCAGCAGTTTACTCGTGGGCACCGGGGAGCTGTTTTTT; CDR3: CASSLLVGTGELFF
J: TRBJ1-5; V: TRBV7-2; D: .; size: .; DNA: TGTGCCAGCAGCCAGCGGGGGGGCCGCGGGAATCAGCCCCAGCATTTT; CDR3: CASSQRGGRGNQPQHF
J: TRBJ2-1; V: TRBV6-1; D: .; size: .; DNA: TGTGCCAGCAGTCGGCAGCCGAATGAGCAGTTCTTC; CDR3: CASSRQPNEQFF
J: TRBJ2-3; V: TRBV6-2/TRBV6-3; D: .; size: few; DNA: TGTGCCAGCAGTTACGGCGAGGGGACTACAGATACGCAGTATTTT; CDR3: CASSYGEGTTDTQYF
J: TRBJ2-5; V: TRBV4-3; D: .; size: many; DNA: TGCGCCAGCAGCCAAGAAACTTGGGGAACGCAGTACTTC; CDR3: CASSQETWGTQYF
J: TRBJ2-2; V: TRBV2; D: .; size: few; DNA: TGTGCCAGCAGACAGGGTCCCGGGGAGCTGTTTTTT; CDR3: CASRQGPGELFF
J: TRBJ2-3; V: TRBV7-2; D: TRBD1; size: many; DNA: TGTGCCAGCAGTCCTGCTAGGGGGCCCACAGATACGCAGTATTTT; CDR3: CASSPARGPTDTQYF
J: TRBJ2-7; V: TRBV4-1; D: TRBD1; size: .; DNA: TGCGCCAGCAGCAAAGGGACAGGGGGCTATTACGAGCAGTACTTC; CDR3: CASSKGTGGYYEQYF
J: TRBJ1-4; V: TRBV15; D: .; size: few; DNA: TGTGCCACCAGCAGAGGTGATGGTGAAAAACTGTTTTTT; CDR3: CATSRGDGEKLFF
J: TRBJ1-5; V: TRBV10-3; D: .; size: .; DNA: TGTGCCATCGGACCAGACGGGAGCAATCAGCCCCAGCATTTT; CDR3: CAIGPDGSNQPQHF
J: TRBJ2-6; V: TRBV7-8; D: .; size: few; DNA: TGTGCCAGCAGCTTGACCTTAAGCTCTGGGGCCAACGTCCTGACTTTC; CDR3: CASSLTLSSGANVLTF
J: TRBJ2-1; V: TRBV3-1; D: .; size: few; DNA: TGTGCCAGCAGCCCCGATGGAGGGTTATACAATGAGCAGTTCTTC; CDR3: CASSPDGGLYNEQFF
J: TRBJ2-3; V: TRBV6-2/TRBV6-3; D: .; size: .; DNA: TGTGCCAGCAGTTCCTGGGACCTGCAGTATTTT; CDR3: CASSSWDLQYF
J: TRBJ1-2; V: TRBV5-5; D: .; size: .; DNA: TGTGCCAGCAGCAGGACAGACTATGGCTACACCTTC; CDR3: CASSRTDYGYTF
J: TRBJ2-1; V: TRBV12-3/TRBV12-4; D: .; size: few; DNA: TGTGCCAGCAGTTTACGCAGGGGGGGCCGTAATGAGCAGTTCTTC; CDR3: CASSLRRGGRNEQFF
J: TRBJ1-2; V: TRBV2; D: TRBD1; size: .; DNA: TGTGCCAGCAGTGAAGAGGGGGCGGTTACTAACTATGGCTACACCTTC; CDR3: CASSEEGAVTNYGYTF
J: TRBJ2-1; V: TRBV20-1; D: TRBD2; size: few; DNA: TGCAGTGCTAGCCGGACTAGCTCAATCAATGAGCAGTTCTTC; CDR3: CSASRTSSINEQFF
J: TRBJ2-2; V: TRBV4-2; D: .; size: .; DNA: TGTGCCAGCAGCCGGGACGGTGGGACCGGGGAGCTGTTTTTT; CDR3: CASSRDGGTGELFF
J: TRBJ2-1; V: TRBV7-9; D: .; size: .; DNA: TGTGCCAGCAGTCGGGTTCTGGCCTACAATGAGCAGTTCTTC; CDR3: CASSRVLAYNEQFF
J: TRBJ2-1; V: TRBV5-5; D: TRBD2; size: .; DNA: TGTGCCAGCAGCTTGCGTTCACCGGGACTAGAATCCCCTGAGCAGTTCTTC; CDR3: CASSLRSPGLESPEQFF
J: TRBJ1-2; V: TRBV12-3/TRBV12-4; D: .; size: .; DNA: TGTGCCAGCAGTTCGGGACCACTGGAACCCTATGGCTACACCTTC; CDR3: CASSSGPLEPYGYTF
J: TRBJ2-4; V: TRBV7-9; D: .; size: many; DNA: TGTGCCAGCAGCTTAGCAGGGCTTGCGGGCAAAAACATTCAGTACTTC; CDR3: CASSLAGLAGKNIQYF
J: TRBJ1-2; V: TRBV7-6; D: .; size: .; DNA: TGTGCCAGCAGCCCCGGCAATGGCTATGGCTACACCTTC; CDR3: CASSPGNGYGYTF
J: TRBJ2-3; V: TRBV11-2; D: .; size: many; DNA: TGTGCCAGCAGCTTAGGGTCTGGGGTCACGCAGTATTTT; CDR3: CASSLGSGVTQYF
J: TRBJ2-7; V: TRBV4-1; D: .; size: few; DNA: TGCGCCAGCAGCCCCGGCGGGTTTAACGAGCTGTACTTC; CDR3: CASSPGGFNELYF
J: TRBJ1-2; V: TRBV11-2; D: TRBD1; size: .; DNA: TGTGCCAGCAGCTCCCGACAGGGAGGTGGCTACACCTTC; CDR3: CASSSRQGGGYTF
J: TRBJ1-2; V: TRBV7-8; D: TRBD1; size: few; DNA: TGTGCCAGCAGCTTGGGACAGGGAAGTAACTATGGCTACACCTTC; CDR3: CASSLGQGSNYGYTF
J: TRBJ2-2; V: TRBV29-1; D: .; size: many; DNA: TGCAGCCTCGGACGGAAGAACACCGGGGAGCTGTTTTTT; CDR3: CSLGRKNTGELFF
J: TRBJ2-1; V: TRBV5-1; D: TRBD2; size: many; DNA: TGCGCCAGCAGCTTGGCCGGTTTAGCGGGAGCGTACAATGAGCAGTTCTTC; CDR3: CASSLAGLAGAYNEQFF
J: TRBJ1-1; V: TRBV7-2; D: .; size: many; DNA: TGTGCCAGCAGCTTAGTCGGGGGGCATGGAGCTTTCTTT; CDR3: CASSLVGGHGAFF
J: TRBJ1-1; V: TRBV12-3/TRBV12-4; D: .; size: .; DNA: TGTGCCAGCAGCCCACCGACGAACACTGAAGCTTTCTTT; CDR3: CASSPPTNTEAFF
J: TRBJ2-5; V: TRBV5-1; D: TRBD1; size: many; DNA: TGCGCCAGCAGCTTTTTCGGGACAGGCACCCAAGAGACCCAGTACTTC; CDR3: CASSFFGTGTQETQYF
J: TRBJ1-2; V: TRBV5-1; D: .; size: .; DNA: TGCGCCACCGGCCTCGACAGTCCTAACTATGGCTACACCTTC; CDR3: CATGLDSPNYGYTF
J: TRBJ1-2; V: TRBV6-4; D: .; size: .; DNA: TGTGCCAGCAGTGACTCACGAGGGACTGGCTACACCTTC; CDR3: CASSDSRGTGYTF
J: TRBJ1-5; V: TRBV5-1; D: TRBD1; size: few; DNA: TGCGCCAGCAGCTTGGGGACAGGTGGAGGCAATCAGCCCCAGCATTTT; CDR3: CASSLGTGGGNQPQHF